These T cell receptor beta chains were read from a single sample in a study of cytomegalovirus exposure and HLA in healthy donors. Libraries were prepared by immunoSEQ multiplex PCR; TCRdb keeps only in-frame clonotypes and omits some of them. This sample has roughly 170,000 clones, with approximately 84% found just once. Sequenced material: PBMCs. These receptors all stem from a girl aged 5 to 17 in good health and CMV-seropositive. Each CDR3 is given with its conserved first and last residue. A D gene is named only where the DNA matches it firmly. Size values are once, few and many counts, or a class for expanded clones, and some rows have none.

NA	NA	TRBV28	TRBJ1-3	TGTGCCAGCAGTTGGAGACAGGTTGTGGGTGGAAACACCATATATTTT	CASSWRQVVGGNTIYF
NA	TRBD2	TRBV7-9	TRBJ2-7	TGTGCCAGCAGCTGGGAACTAGCGGGGGATCGCTACGAGCAGTACTTC	CASSWELAGDRYEQYF
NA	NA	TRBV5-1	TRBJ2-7	TGCGCCAGCTTCCGAGAGGGTCGCGCCTACGAGCAGTACTTC	CASFREGRAYEQYF
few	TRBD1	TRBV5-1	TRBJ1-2	TGCGCCAGCAGCTTTGCAGGGGGCTATGGCTACACCTTC	CASSFAGGYGYTF
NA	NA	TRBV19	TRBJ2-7	TGTGCCAGTAGTAACGCCAGCTCCTACGAGCAGTACTTC	CASSNASSYEQYF
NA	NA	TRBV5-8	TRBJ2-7	TGTGCCAGCAGCTTCCGGACTCACTACGAGCAGTACTTC	CASSFRTHYEQYF
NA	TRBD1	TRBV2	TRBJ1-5	TGTGCCAGCAGTAGACAGGGGACTGGCCAGCCCCAGCATTTT	CASSRQGTGQPQHF
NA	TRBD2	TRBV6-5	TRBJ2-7	TGTGCCAGCAGTTCCAGCGGGGACTACTACGAGCAGTACTTC	CASSSSGDYYEQYF
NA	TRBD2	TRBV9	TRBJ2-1	TGTGCCAGCAGCCCAGGACTAGCGGGGACCGACAATGAGCAGTTCTTC	CASSPGLAGTDNEQFF
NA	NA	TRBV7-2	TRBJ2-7	TGTGCCAGCAGCTCCCGGGTTAACTACGAGCAGTACTTC	CASSSRVNYEQYF
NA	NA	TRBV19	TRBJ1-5	TGTGCCAGTAGTGCCATATACACCACAGGGTGGGGCAATCAGCCCCAGCATTTT	CASSAIYTTGWGNQPQHF
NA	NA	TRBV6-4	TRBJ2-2	TGTGCCAGCAGTGACTCGGCTAGTACGAACACCGGGGAGCTGTTTTTT	CASSDSASTNTGELFF
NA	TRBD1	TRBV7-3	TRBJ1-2	TGTGCCAGCAGCCCGGCCGGGACAGCCTATGGCTACACCTTC	CASSPAGTAYGYTF
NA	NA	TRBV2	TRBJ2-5	TGTGCCAGCAGTTCTCCAGAGACCCAGTACTTC	CASSSPETQYF
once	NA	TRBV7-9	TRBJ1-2	TGTGCCAGCAGCTTAAATCCGCCCCGTCCAGCTAACTATGGCTACACCTTC	CASSLNPPRPANYGYTF
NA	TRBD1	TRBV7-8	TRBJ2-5	TGTGCCAGCAGCTTATGGGGCCGGACAGGGGGCGCGGAGACCCAGTACTTC	CASSLWGRTGGAETQYF
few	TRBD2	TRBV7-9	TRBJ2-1	TGTGCCAGCAGCTTTGTAGCGGGGGGGCAGGAGCAGTTCTTC	CASSFVAGGQEQFF
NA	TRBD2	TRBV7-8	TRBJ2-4	TGTGCCAGCAGCCACGCTCATGCAACAACTAGCGGGGCAAAAAACATTCAGTACTTC	CASSHAHATTSGAKNIQYF
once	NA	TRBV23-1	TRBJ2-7	TGCGCCAGCAGTCAATCTTCCTGCGGCACCACCTACGAGCAGTACTTC	CASSQSSCGTTYEQYF
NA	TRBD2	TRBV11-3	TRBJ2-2	TGTGCCAGCAGCTTACCAGCGGGGGCACCGGGAGGCGGGGAGCTGTTTTTT	CASSLPAGAPGGGELFF
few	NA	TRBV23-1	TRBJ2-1	TGCGCCAGCAGTCAGGGAAATCGGAAGGGGGACCCTGCTGGAGGCAATGAGCAGTTCTTC	CASSQGNRKGDPAGGNEQFF
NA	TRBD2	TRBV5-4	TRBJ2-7	TGTGCCAGCAGCTTGGCGGGACTAGCGGGGGGGCTGTACGAGCAGTACTTC	CASSLAGLAGGLYEQYF
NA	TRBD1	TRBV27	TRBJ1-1	TGTGCCAGCAGGACCTTCGGAGGGGGCGAAAACACTGAAGCTTTCTTT	CASRTFGGGENTEAFF
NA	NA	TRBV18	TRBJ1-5	TGTGCCAGCTCACCTGACAGGACTAATCAGCCCCAGCATTTT	CASSPDRTNQPQHF
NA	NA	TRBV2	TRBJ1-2	TGTGCCAGCGGTCGGAGCTATGGCTACACCTTC	CASGRSYGYTF
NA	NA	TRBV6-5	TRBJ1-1	TGTGCCAGCAGCAGAGGTTCATTAGGCACTGAAGCTTTCTTT	CASSRGSLGTEAFF